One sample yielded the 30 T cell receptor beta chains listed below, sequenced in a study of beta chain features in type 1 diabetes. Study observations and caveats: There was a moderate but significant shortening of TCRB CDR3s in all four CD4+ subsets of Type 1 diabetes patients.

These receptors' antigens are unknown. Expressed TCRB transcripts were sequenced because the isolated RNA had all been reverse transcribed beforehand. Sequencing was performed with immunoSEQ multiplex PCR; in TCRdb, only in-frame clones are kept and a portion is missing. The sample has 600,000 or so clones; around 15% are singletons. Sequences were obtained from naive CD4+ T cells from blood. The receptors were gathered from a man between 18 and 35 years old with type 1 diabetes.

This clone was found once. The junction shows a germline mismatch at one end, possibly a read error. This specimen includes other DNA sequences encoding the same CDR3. CDR3 amino acids: CASSPAGNTEAFF. The CDR3 region has the DNA TGTGCGAGCTCACCAGCAGGAAACACTGAAGCTTTCTTT. V and J are TRBV18 and TRBJ1-1; unclear D gene. CDR3 size: 13 residues. Germline V CDR1 and CDR2: KGHSH, LQKENI. Full variable domain (remainder filled in from reference TRBV18 and TRBJ1-1): NAGVMQNPRHLVRRRGQEARLRCSPMKGHSHVYWYRQLPEEGLKFMVYLQKENIIDESGMPKERFSAEFPKEGPSILRIQQVVRGDSAAYFCASSPAGNTEAFFGQGTRLTVV.

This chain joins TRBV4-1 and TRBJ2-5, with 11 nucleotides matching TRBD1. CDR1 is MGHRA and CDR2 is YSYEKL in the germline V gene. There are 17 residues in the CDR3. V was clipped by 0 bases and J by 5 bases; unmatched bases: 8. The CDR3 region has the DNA TGCGCCAGCAGCCAAGAGATGCCGGACAGGGGGCGGGAGACCCAGTACTTC. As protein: CASSQEMPDRGRETQYF.

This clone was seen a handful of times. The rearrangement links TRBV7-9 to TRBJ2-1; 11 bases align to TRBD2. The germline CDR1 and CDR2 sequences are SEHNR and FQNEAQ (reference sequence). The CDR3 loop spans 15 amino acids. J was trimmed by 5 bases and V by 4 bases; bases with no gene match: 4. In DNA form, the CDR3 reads TGTGCCAGCAGCTCCATAGCGGGGGGGAACAATGAGCAGTTCTTC. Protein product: CASSSIAGGNNEQFF.

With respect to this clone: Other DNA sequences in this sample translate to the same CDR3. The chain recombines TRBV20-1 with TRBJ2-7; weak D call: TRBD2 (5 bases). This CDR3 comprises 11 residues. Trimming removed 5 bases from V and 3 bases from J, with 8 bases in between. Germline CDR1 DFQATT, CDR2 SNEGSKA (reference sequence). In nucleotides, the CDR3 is TGCAGTGCTCCCGGGGACTACGAGCAGTACTTC. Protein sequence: CSAPGDYEQYF.

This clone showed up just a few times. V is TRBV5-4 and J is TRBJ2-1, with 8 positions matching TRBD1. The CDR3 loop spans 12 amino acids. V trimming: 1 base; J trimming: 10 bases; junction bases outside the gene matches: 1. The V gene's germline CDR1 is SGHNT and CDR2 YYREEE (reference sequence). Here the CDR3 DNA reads TGTGCCAGCAGCTTGACAGGGGGGGAGCAGTTCTTC. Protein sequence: CASSLTGGEQFF.

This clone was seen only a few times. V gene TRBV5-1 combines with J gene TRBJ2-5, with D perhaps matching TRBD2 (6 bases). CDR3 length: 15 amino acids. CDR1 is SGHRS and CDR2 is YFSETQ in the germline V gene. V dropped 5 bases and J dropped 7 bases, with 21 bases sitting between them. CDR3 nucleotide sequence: TGCGCCAGCAGTTCCACCGGGACTGCAGATGGGACCCAGTACTTC. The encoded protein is CASSSTGTADGTQYF.

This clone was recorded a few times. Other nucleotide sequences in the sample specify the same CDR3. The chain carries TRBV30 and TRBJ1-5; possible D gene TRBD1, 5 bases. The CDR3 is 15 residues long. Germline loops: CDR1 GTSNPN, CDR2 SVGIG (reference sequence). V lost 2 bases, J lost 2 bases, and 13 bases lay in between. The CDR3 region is CAWSLSGGGNQPQHF. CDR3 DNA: TGTGCCTGGAGTCTCTCGGGAGGGGGCAATCAGCCCCAGCATTTT. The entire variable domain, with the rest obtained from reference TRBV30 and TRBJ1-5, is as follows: SQTIHQWPATLVQPVGSPLSLECTVEGTSNPNLYWYRQAAGRGLQLLFYSVGIGQISSEVPQNLSASRPQDRQFILSSKKLLLSDSGFYLCAWSLSGGGNQPQHFGDGTRLSIL.

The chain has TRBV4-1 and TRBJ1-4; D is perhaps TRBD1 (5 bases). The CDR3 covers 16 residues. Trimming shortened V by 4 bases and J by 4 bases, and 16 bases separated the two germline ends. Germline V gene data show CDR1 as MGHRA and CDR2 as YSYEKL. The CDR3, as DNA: TGCGCCAGCAGCCCCCTGGGCAGGGCCGATAATGAAAAACTGTTTTTT. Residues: CASSPLGRADNEKLFF.

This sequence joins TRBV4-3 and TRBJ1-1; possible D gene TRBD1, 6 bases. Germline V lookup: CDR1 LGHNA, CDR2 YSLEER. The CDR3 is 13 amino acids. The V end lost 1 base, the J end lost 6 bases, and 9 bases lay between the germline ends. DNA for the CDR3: TGCGCCAGCAGCCAAGGGGGGCTAGCTGAAGCTTTCTTT. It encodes CASSQGGLAEAFF.

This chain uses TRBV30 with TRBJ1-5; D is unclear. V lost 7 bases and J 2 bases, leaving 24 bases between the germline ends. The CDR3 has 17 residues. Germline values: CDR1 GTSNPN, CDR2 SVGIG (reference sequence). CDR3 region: CAFLPGPWFGRNQPQHF. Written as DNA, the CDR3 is TGTGCCTTCCTCCCGGGCCCCTGGTTTGGTCGCAATCAGCCCCAGCATTTT.

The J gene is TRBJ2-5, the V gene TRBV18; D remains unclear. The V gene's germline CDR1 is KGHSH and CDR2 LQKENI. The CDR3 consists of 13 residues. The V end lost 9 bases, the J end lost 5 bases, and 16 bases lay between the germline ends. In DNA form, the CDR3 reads TGTGCCAGTAGATCTAGGATTGAGGAGACCCAGTACTTC. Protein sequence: CASRSRIEETQYF.

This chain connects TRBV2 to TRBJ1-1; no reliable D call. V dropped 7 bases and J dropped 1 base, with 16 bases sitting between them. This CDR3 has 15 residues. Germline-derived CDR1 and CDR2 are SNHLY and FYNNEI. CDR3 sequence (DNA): TGTGCCAGCATCCTAGCCTTAAGCGGGAACACTGAAGCTTTCTTT. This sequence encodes CASILALSGNTEAFF.

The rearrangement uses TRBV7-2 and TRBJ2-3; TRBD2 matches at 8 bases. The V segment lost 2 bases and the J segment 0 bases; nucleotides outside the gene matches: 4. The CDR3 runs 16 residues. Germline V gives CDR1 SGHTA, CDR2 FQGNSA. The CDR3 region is CASSLRASGSTDTQYF. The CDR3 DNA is TGTGCCAGCAGCTTAAGGGCTAGCGGGAGCACAGATACGCAGTATTTT.

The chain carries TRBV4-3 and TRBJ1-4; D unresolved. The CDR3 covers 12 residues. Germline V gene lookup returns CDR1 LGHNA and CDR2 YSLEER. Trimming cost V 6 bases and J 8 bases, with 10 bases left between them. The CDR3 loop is CASSLSGEKLFF. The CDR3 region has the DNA TGCGCCAGCAGTCTGTCAGGAGAAAAACTGTTTTTT.

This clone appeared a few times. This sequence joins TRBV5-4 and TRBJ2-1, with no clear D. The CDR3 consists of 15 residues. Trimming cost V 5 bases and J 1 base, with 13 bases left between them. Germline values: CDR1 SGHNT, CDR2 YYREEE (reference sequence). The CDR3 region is CASRDASGSYNEQFF. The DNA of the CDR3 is TGTGCCAGCAGGGATGCTAGTGGGTCCTACAATGAGCAGTTCTTC. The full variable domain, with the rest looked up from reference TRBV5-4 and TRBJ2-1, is ETGVTQSPTHLIKTRGQQVTLRCSSQSGHNTVSWYQQALGQGPQFIFQYYREEENGRGNFPPRFSGLQFPNYSSELNVNALELDDSALYLCASRDASGSYNEQFFGPGTRLTVL.

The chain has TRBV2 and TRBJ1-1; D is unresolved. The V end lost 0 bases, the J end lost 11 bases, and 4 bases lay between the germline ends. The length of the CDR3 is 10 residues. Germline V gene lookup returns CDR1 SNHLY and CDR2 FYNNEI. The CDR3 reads CASSEAVAFF. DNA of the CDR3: TGTGCCAGCAGTGAAGCAGTCGCTTTCTTT.

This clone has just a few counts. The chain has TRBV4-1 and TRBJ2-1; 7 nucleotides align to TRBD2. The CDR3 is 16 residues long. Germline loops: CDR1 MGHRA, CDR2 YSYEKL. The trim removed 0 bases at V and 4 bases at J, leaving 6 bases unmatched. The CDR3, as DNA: TGCGCCAGCAGCCAAGAGCCGGGGAGGGATTACAATGAGCAGTTCTTC. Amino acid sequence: CASSQEPGRDYNEQFF.

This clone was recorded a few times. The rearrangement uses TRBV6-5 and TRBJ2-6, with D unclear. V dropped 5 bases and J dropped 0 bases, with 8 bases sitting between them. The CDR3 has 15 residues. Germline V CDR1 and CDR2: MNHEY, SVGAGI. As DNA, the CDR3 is TGTGCCAGCAGTAAGACTCACTCTGGGGCCAACGTCCTGACTTTC. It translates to CASSKTHSGANVLTF.

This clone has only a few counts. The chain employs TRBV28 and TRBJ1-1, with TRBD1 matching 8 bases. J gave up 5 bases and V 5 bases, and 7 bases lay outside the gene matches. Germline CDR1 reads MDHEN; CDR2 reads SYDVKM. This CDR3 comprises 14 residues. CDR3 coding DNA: TGTGCCAGCAGTCTGACAGGGGAGGGAACTGAAGCTTTCTTT. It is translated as CASSLTGEGTEAFF.

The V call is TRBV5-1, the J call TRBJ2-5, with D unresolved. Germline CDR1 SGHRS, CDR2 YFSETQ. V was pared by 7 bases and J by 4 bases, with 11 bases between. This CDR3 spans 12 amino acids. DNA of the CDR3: TGCGCCAGCTCAAATGACGGAGAGACCCAGTACTTC. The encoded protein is CASSNDGETQYF.

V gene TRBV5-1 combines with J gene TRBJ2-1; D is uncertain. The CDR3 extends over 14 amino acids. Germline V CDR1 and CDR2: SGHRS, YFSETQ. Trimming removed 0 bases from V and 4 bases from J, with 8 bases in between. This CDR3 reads CASSLDNEYNEQFF. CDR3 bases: TGCGCCAGCAGCTTGGATAACGAGTACAATGAGCAGTTCTTC.

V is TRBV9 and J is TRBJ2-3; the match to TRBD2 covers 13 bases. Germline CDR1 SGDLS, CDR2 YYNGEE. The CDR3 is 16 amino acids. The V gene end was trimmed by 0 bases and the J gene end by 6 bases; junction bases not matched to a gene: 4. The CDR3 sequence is CASSVVTSGRRDTQYF. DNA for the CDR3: TGTGCCAGCAGCGTAGTGACTAGCGGGAGGAGGGATACGCAGTATTTT.

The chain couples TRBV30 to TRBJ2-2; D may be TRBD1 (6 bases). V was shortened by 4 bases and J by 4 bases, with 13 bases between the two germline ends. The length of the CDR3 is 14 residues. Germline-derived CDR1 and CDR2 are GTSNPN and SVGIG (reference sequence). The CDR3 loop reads CAWTLLGATGELFF. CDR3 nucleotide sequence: TGTGCCTGGACTCTCTTGGGGGCCACCGGGGAGCTGTTTTTT.

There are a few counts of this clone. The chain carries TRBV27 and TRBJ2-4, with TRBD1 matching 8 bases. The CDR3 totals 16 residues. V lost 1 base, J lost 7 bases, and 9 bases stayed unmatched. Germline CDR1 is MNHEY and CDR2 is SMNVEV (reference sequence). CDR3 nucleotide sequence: TGTGCCAGCAGTTTATACCCGGCAGGGGGCAGGAACATTCAGTACTTC. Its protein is CASSLYPAGGRNIQYF.

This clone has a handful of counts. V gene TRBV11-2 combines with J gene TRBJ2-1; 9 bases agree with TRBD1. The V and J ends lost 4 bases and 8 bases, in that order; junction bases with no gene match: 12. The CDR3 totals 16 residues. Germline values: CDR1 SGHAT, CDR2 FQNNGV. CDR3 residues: CASSSSPGTGTHEQFF. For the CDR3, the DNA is TGTGCCAGCAGCTCTTCCCCCGGGACAGGGACCCATGAGCAGTTCTTC. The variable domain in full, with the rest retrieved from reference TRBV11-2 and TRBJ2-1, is EAGVAQSPRYKIIEKRQSVAFWCNPISGHATLYWYQQILGQGPKLLIQFQNNGVVDDSQLPKDRFSAERLKGVDSTLKIQPAKLEDSAVYLCASSSSPGTGTHEQFFGPGTRLTVL.

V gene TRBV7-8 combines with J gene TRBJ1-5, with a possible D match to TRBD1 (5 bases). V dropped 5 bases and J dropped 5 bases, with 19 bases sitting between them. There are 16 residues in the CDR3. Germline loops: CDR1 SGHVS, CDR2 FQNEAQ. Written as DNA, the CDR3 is TGTGCCAGCAGCCCTCGGCAGGGCCTTGGGGATCAGCCCCAGCATTTT. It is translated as CASSPRQGLGDQPQHF.

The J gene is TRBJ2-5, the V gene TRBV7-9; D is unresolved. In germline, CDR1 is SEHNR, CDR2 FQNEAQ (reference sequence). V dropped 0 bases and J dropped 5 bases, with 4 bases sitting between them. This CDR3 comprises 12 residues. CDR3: CASSLAHETQYF. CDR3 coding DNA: TGTGCCAGCAGCTTAGCGCACGAGACCCAGTACTTC.

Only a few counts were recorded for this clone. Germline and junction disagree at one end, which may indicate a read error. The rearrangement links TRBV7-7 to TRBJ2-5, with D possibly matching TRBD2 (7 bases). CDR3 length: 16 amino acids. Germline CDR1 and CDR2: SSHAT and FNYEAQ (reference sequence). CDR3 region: CASSSTLTGGRKTQYF. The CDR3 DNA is TGTGCTAGCAGCTCCACTTTAACGGGGGGCCGGAAGACCCAGTACTTC. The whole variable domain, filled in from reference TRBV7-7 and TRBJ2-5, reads GAGVSQSPRYKVTKRGQDVTLRCDPISSHATLYWYQQALGQGPEFLTYFNYEAQPDKSGLPSDRFSAERPEGSISTLTIQRTEQRDSAMYRCASSSTLTGGRKTQYFGPGTRLLVL.

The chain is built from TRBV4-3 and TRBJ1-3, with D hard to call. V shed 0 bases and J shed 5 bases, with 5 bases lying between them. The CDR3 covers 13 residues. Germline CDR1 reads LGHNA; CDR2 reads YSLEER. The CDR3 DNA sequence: TGCGCCAGCAGCCAAGAGTATAGAAACACCATATATTTT. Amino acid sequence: CASSQEYRNTIYF.

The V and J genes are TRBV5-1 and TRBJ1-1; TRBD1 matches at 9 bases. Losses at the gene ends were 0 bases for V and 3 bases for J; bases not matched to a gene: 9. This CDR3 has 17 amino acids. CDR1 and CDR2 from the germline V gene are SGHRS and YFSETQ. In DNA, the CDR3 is TGCGCCAGCAGCTTGGGGGACAGGGTCCTTTCGGACACTGAAGCTTTCTTT. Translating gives CASSLGDRVLSDTEAFF. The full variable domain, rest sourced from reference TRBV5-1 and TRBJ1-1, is KAGVTQTPRYLIKTRGQQVTLSCSPISGHRSVSWYQQTPGQGLQFLFEYFSETQRNKGNFPGRFSGRQFSNSRSEMNVSTLELGDSALYLCASSLGDRVLSDTEAFFGQGTRLTVV.